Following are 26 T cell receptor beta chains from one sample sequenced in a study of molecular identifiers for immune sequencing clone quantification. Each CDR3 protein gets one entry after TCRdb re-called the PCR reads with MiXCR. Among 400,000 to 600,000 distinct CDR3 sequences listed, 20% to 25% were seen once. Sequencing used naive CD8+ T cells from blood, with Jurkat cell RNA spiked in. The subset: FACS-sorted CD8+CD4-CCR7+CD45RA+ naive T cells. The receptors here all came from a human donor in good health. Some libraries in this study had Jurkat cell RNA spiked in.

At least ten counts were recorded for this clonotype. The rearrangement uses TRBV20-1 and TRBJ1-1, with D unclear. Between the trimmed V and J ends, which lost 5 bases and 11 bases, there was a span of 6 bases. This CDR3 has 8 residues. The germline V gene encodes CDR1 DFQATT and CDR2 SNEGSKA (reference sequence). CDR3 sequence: CSAHEAFF. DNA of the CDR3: TGCAGTGCTCACGAGGCTTTCTTT.

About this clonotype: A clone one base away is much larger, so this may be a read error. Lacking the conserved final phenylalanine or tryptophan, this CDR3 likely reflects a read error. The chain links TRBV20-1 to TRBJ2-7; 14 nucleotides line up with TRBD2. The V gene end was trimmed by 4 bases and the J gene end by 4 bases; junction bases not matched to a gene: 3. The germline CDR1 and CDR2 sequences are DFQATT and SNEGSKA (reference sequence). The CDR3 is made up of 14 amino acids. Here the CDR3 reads CSATRTSGGYEQYS. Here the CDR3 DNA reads TGCAGTGCTACTAGGACTAGCGGGGGGTACGAGCAGTACTCC.

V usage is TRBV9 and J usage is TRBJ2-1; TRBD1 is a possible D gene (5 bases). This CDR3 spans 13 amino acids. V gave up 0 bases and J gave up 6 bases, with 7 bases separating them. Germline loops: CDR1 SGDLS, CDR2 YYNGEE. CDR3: CASSVDRSNEQFF. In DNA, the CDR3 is TGTGCCAGCAGCGTAGACAGGAGCAATGAGCAGTTCTTC.

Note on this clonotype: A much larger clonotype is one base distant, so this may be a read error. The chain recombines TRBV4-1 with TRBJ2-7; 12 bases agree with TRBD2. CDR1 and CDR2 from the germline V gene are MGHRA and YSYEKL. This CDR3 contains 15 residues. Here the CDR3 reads CASGHLTSGGYEQYF. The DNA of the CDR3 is TGCGCCAGCGGCCACCTGACTAGCGGGGGATACGAGCAGTACTTC.

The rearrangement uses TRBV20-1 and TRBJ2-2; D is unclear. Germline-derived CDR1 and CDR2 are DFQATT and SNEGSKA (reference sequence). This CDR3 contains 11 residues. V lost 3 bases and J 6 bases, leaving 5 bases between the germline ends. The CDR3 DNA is TGCAGTGCTAGCTCGGCCGGGGAGCTGTTTTTT. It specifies CSASSAGELFF.

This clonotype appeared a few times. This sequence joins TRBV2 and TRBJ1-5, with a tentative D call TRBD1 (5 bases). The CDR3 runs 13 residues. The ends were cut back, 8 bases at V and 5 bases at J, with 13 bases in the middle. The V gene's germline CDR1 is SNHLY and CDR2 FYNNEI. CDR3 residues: CASGGEGHQPQHF. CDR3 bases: TGTGCCAGCGGAGGGGAGGGGCATCAGCCCCAGCATTTT.

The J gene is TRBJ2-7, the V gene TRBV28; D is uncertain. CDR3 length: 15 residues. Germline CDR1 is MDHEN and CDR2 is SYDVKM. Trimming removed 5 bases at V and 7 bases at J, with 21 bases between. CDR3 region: CASSPTGPTAGEQYF. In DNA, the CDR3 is TGTGCCAGCAGTCCAACCGGACCCACGGCTGGTGAGCAGTACTTC.

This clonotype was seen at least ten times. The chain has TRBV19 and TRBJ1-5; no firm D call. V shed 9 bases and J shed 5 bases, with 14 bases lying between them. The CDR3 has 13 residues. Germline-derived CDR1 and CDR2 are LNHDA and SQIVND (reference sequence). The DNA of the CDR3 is TGTGCCAGCAGTCTAACTGGTTATCAGCCCCAGCATTTT. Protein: CASSLTGYQPQHF. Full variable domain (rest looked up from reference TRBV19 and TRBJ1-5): DGGITQSPKYLFRKEGQNVTLSCEQNLNHDAMYWYRQDPGQGLRLIYYSQIVNDFQKGDIAEGYSVSREKKESFPLTVTSAQKNPTAFYLCASSLTGYQPQHFGDGTRLSIL.

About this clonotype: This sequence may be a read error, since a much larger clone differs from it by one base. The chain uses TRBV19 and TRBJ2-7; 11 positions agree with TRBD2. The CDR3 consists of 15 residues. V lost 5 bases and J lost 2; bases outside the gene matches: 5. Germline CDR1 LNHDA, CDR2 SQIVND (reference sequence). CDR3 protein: CASSPGLAVTYEQYF. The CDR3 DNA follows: TGTGCCAGTAGTCCGGGACTAGCGGTCACCTACGAGCAGTACTTC.

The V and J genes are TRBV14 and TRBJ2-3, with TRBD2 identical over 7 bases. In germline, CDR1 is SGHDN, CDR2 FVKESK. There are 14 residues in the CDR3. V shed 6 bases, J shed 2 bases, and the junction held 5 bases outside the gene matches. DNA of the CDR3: TGTGCCAGCAGGGCGGGGGAGCTCACAGATACGCAGTATTTT. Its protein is CASRAGELTDTQYF. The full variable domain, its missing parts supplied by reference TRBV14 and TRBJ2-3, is EAGVTQFPSHSVIEKGQTVTLRCDPISGHDNLYWYRRVMGKEIKFLLHFVKESKQDESGMPNNRFLAERTGGTYSTLKVQPAELEDSGVYFCASRAGELTDTQYFGPGTRLTVL.

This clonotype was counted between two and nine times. The DNA of the CDR3 is TGTGCCAGCAGTGAATTAGTGGGGTTAGAGACCCAGTACTTC. It translates to CASSELVGLETQYF. The rearrangement joins TRBV25-1 to TRBJ2-5; no definite D call. Per germline, CDR1 MGHDK and CDR2 SYGVNS. Trimming removed 1 base from V and 4 bases from J, with 10 bases in between. This CDR3 comprises 14 residues.

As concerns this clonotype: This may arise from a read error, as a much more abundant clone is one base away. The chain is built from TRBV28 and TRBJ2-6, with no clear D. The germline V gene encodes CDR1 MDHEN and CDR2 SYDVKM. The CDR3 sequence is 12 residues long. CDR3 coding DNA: TGTGCCAGCATCGGATTTGGCAACGTCCTGGCTTTC. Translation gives CASIGFGNVLAF.

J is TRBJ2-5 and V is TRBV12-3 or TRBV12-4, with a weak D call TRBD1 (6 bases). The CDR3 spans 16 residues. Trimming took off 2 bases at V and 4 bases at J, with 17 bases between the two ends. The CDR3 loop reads CASSLIPQGMGETQYF. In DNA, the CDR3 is TGTGCCAGCAGTTTAATCCCCCAGGGGATGGGAGAGACCCAGTACTTC.

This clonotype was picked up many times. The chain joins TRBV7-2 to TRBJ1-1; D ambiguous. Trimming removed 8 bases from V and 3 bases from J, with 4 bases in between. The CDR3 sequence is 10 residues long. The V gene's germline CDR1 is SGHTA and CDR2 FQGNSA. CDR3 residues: CASSDTEAFF. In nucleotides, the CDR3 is TGTGCCAGCTCCGACACTGAAGCTTTCTTT.

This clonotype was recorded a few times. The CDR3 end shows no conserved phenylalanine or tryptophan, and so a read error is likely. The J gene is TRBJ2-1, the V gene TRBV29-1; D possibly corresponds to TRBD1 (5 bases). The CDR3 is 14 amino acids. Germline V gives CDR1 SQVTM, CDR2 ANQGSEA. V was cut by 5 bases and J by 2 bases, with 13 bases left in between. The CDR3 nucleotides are TGCAGCGTTATTGGAGCAGGGACCTACAATGAGCAGTTCCTC. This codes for CSVIGAGTYNEQFL.

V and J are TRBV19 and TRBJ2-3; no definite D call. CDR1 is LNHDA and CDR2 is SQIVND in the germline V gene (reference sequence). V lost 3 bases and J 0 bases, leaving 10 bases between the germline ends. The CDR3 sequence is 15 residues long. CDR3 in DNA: TGTGCCAGTAGTATGATGCCTCTTAGCACAGATACGCAGTATTTT. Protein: CASSMMPLSTDTQYF.

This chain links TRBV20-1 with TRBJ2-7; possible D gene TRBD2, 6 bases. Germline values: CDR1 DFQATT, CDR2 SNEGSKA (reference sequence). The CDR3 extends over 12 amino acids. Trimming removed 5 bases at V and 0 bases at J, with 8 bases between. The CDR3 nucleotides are TGCAGTGCTCTAGCGCACTCCTACGAGCAGTACTTC. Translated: CSALAHSYEQYF.

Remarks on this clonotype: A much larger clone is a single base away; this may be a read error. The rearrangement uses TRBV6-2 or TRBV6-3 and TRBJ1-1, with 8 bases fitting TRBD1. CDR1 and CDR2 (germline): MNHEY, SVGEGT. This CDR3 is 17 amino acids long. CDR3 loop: CATRWTGLNEGNTEALF. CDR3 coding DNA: TGTGCCACCAGATGGACAGGGCTTAATGAGGGGAACACTGAAGCTCTCTTT.

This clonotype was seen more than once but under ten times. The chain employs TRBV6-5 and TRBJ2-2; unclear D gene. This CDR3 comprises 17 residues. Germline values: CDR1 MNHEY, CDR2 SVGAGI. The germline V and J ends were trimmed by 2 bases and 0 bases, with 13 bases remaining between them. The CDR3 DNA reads TGTGCCAGCAGTTACAGTTTCGCCAGACCGAACACCGGGGAGCTGTTTTTT. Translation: CASSYSFARPNTGELFF.

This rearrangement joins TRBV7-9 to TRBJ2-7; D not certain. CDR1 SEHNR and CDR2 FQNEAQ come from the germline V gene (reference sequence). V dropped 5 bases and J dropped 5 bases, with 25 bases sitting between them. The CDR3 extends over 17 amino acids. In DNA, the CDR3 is TGTGCCAGCAGCGGCTATAAAGTTTACTCGGCGGATGACGAGCAGTACTTC. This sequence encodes CASSGYKVYSADDEQYF.

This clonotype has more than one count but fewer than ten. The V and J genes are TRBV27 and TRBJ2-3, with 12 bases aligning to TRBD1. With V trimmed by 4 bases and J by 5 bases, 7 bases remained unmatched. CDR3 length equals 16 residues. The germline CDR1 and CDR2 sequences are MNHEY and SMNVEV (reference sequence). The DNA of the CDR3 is TGTGCCAGCAGTTCCCGGGACAGGGGGCGGGTAGATACGCAGTATTTT. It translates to CASSSRDRGRVDTQYF.

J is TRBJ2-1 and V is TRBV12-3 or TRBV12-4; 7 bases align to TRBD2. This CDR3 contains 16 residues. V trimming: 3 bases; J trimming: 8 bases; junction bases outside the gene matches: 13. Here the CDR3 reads CASSLPWGEGLDEQFF. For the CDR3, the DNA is TGTGCCAGCAGTTTGCCCTGGGGGGAGGGTTTAGATGAGCAGTTCTTC.

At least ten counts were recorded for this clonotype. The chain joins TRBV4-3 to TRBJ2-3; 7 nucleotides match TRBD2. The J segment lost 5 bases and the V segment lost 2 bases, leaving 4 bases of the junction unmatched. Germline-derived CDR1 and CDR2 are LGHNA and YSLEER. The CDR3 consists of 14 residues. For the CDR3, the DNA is TGCGCCAGCAGCCAATGGCTAGCGGTAGATACGCAGTATTTT. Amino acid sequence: CASSQWLAVDTQYF.

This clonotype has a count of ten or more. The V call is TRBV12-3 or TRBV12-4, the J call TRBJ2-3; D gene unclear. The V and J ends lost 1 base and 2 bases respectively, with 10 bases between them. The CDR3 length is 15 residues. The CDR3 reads CASSLVTFSTDTQYF. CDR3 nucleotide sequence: TGTGCCAGCAGTTTAGTAACCTTCTCCACAGATACGCAGTATTTT.

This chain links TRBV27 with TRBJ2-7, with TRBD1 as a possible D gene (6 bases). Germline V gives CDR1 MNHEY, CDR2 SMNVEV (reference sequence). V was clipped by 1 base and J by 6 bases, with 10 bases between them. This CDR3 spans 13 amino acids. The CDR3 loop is CASSLYTGREQYF. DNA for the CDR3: TGTGCCAGCAGTTTATACACAGGGCGCGAGCAGTACTTC.

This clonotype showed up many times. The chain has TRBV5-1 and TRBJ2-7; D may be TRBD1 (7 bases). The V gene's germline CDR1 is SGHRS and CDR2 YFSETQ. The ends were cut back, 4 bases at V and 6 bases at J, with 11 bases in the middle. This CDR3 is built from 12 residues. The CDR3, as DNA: TGCGCCAGCAGCGCGGGACAGCCCGAGCAGTACTTC. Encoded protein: CASSAGQPEQYF.